The present T cell receptor beta chain was sequenced within a study of CD8+ T cells in alopecia areata listed by TCRdb under 2018. Background for the entire study: The treated patients took part in an open-label pilot trial in which moderate-to-severe alopecia areata was treated with oral tofacitinib at 5 to 10 mg twice daily. To study T cell clonal expansion in alopecia areata, the researchers applied high-throughput TCRbeta sequencing to both the C3H/HeJ mouse model and human patients. TCRbeta CDR3 regions were amplified by immunoSEQ multiplex PCR with 35 Vbeta forward and 13 Jbeta reverse primers. Human TCRbeta sequencing covered scalp tissue and sorted CD4+ and CD8+ peripheral blood T cells from patchy and totalis/universalis alopecia areata patients and healthy controls. Biopsies were taken from tofacitinib-treated patients at baseline and at 4 and 24 weeks of treatment, and a later scalp biopsy was taken in several of the tofacitinib-treated patients. Tofacitinib was administered for 6 to 18 months, and 6 months of follow-up off drug were then conducted to assess delayed response and recurrence. Scalp clonality was compared among normal scalp (n=4), patchy alopecia areata scalp (n=8), and alopecia totalis/universalis scalp (n=8). RNA was obtained with the PAXgene miRNA kit for fixed scalp, the miRNeasy kit for PBMCs, and the RNeasy kit for mouse skin. General conclusions and limits of the study: Lesional scalp, especially in alopecia totalis/universalis, showed higher clonality and more expanded CD8+ clones than normal scalp, suggesting antigenic drive. Unlike mouse skin, which is dominated by gammadelta T cells, normal human skin has resident alphabeta T cells that are also sequenced, and this complicates analysis of the scalp TCR repertoire. TCR sequences shared between patients were less clear than in mice, possibly partly because of HLA diversity in the patient population.

Receptor amplification or capture employed the immunoSEQ multiplex PCR assay. RNA was extracted from all samples and reverse transcribed into cDNA, which served as template for TCR sequencing. First-strand cDNA was synthesized with SuperScript III using a 2:1 mix of oligo-dT and random hexamers. A synthetic immune receptor repertoire was used to measure amplification bias, and any remaining bias was corrected computationally. In the original analysis: Raw reads were preprocessed for error removal, and CDR3 was defined according to IMGT conventions as running from the conserved cysteine to phenylalanine. Clonality was calculated as 1 minus Shannon entropy normalized by log2 of the number of productive unique TCRs. Whether each scalp clone was CD4 or CD8 was inferred by checking scalp TCRbeta sequences against the CD4 and CD8 repertoires from sorted blood. Not all clones reach the TCRdb copy of this immuneACCESS table, which keeps in-frame sequences only. Checked studies attribute under half of the gap to unresolved V genes and leave the rest unexplained. D and trimming were read from the DNA, whereas the V and J calls and clone size are those reported in that table. For this sample the table gives about 180,000 clones, of which 67% were detected only once. The ten largest clones represent roughly 10% of the sample.

Points on this clone: Its antigen is still unknown. Nothing much larger sits one base from this clone, and base qualities are not available.

Per the publication, the time point label means: baseline before oral tofacitinib. Lesional scalp punch biopsies and peripheral blood were obtained from alopecia areata patients. PBMCs were isolated by density centrifugation and stained for CD3, CD4 and CD8, after which CD4+ and CD8+ T cells were sorted on a FACSAria. The TCR sequence derives from a human donor with alopecia areata. The material sequenced was CD8+ T cells sorted from blood, taken at week 0.

The DNA sequence is TGTGCCAGCAGCTCCAGGGCTAAGCAAGAGACCCAGTACTTC. Its coded protein is CASSSRAKQETQYF. The chain uses TRBV7-9 and TRBJ2-5; the D gene is perhaps TRBD1, on 5 matching bases. The germline V gene encodes CDR1 SEHNR and CDR2 FQNEAQ (reference sequence). V was cut back by 4 bases and J by 2 bases, leaving a gap of 11 bases between them. Reading from cysteine to phenylalanine, the CDR3 counts 14 amino acids. Just CDR3 DNA is preserved here, 42 bases in frame from base 1.